These 29 T cell receptor beta chains were all obtained from the same sample, sequenced in a study of blood T cell repertoires in COVID-19. Using immunoSEQ multiplex PCR, the repertoire was profiled, and TCRdb retains in-frame clones only, with some absent. The sample consists of about 22,000 clones, roughly 84% of them appearing once. Sequencing was performed on peripheral blood. These receptors originate from an elderly man with active or convalescent COVID-19.

This chain links TRBV11-2 with TRBJ2-5; tentatively, D is TRBD1 (5 bases). The length of the CDR3 is 16 residues. Between the trimmed V and J ends, which lost 1 base and 5 bases, there was a span of 17 bases. Per the germline V gene, CDR1 is SGHAT and CDR2 is FQNNGV. DNA for the CDR3: TGTGCCAGCAGCTTAGGACAGCCGCGTCTTTTGGAGACCCAGTACTTC. Protein sequence: CASSLGQPRLLETQYF. The whole variable domain, remainder taken from reference TRBV11-2 and TRBJ2-5, is EAGVAQSPRYKIIEKRQSVAFWCNPISGHATLYWYQQILGQGPKLLIQFQNNGVVDDSQLPKDRFSAERLKGVDSTLKIQPAKLEDSAVYLCASSLGQPRLLETQYFGPGTRLLVL.

Only one count was recorded for this clone. The chain links TRBV6-6 to TRBJ1-4, with a weak D call TRBD1 (5 bases). Germline-derived CDR1 and CDR2 are MNHNY and SVGAGI (reference sequence). The germline V and J ends were trimmed by 6 bases and 7 bases, with 21 bases remaining between them. The CDR3 length is 16 residues. This CDR3 is CASRRYRKPGGEKLFF. CDR3 bases: TGTGCCAGCAGGCGATACAGGAAGCCGGGGGGTGAAAAACTGTTTTTT.

This clone showed up just once. The chain joins TRBV6-5 to TRBJ1-5; 9 bases map to TRBD1. Germline lookup yields CDR1 MNHEY and CDR2 SVGAGI. This CDR3 is built from 16 residues. V was pared by 2 bases and J by 3 bases, with 5 bases of the junction left unmatched. CDR3 coding DNA: TGTGCCAGCAGTTACGCCGGGACAGGGACCAATCAGCCCCAGCATTTT. Translating gives CASSYAGTGTNQPQHF.

The V and J genes are TRBV24-1 and TRBJ1-5; 9 bases line up with TRBD1. Germline V gene data show CDR1 as KGHDR and CDR2 as SFDVKD. V lost 3 bases and J lost 0; bases outside the gene matches: 5. The CDR3 totals 17 residues. CDR3 nucleotides: TGTGCCACCAGTGATAGGACAGGGGATTATAGCAATCAGCCCCAGCATTTT. This translates into CATSDRTGDYSNQPQHF.

This chain links TRBV6-4 with TRBJ2-3; 7 bases map to TRBD1. This CDR3 contains 15 residues. CDR1 is MRHNA, CDR2 SNTAGT, per germline. J was trimmed by 2 bases and V by 0 bases; bases with no gene match: 2. The chain's CDR3 is CASSDSGTATDTQYF. As DNA, the CDR3 is TGTGCCAGCAGTGACTCCGGGACAGCCACAGATACGCAGTATTTT.

The rearrangement uses TRBV5-1 and TRBJ2-1, with TRBD2 matching 10 bases. Germline V CDR1 and CDR2: SGHRS, YFSETQ. Germline trimming cut 3 bases from V and 1 base from J; bases unmatched to any gene: 4. This CDR3 comprises 16 residues. DNA of the CDR3: TGCGCCAGCAGCTCTTCTAGCGGGGGATCCTACAATGAGCAGTTCTTC. This gives the protein CASSSSSGGSYNEQFF.

This chain uses TRBV6-5 with TRBJ2-1; the match to TRBD1 covers 9 bases. V lost 5 bases to trimming and J lost 8 bases; unmatched junction nucleotides: 10. Looked up from germline, CDR1 is MNHEY and CDR2 is SVGAGI. This CDR3 region has 15 residues. CDR3 region: CASSLDGQGKDEQFF. Here the CDR3 DNA reads TGTGCCAGCAGTCTCGATGGACAGGGGAAGGATGAGCAGTTCTTC.

This clone was counted only a few times. The chain is built from TRBV6-5 and TRBJ1-6; D remains ambiguous. Germline V lookup: CDR1 MNHEY, CDR2 SVGAGI. The CDR3 has 13 amino acids. V shed 6 bases and J shed 6 bases, with 9 bases lying between them. The CDR3 is CASSQVANSPLHF. CDR3 in DNA: TGTGCCAGCAGCCAGGTGGCTAATTCACCCCTCCACTTT.

The V and J genes are TRBV3-1 (or the pseudogene TRBV3-2) and TRBJ1-3, with D unresolved. This CDR3 contains 15 residues. With 1 base removed from V and 0 bases from J, the gap between germline ends came to 7 bases. The germline gives CDR1 LGHDT, CDR2 YNNKEL (reference sequence). CDR3 nucleotide sequence: TGTGCCAGCAGCCAAGGGGCCGTCTCTGGAAACACCATATATTTT. This gives the protein CASSQGAVSGNTIYF.

A single count supports this clone. The chain has TRBV5-8 and TRBJ2-3; the match to TRBD2 covers 7 bases. Germline trimming cut 5 bases from V and 5 bases from J; bases unmatched to any gene: 5. The CDR3 has 13 amino acids. The germline V gene encodes CDR1 SGHTS and CDR2 YDEGEE. The CDR3 loop is CASRGRGGDTQYF. For the CDR3, the DNA is TGTGCCAGCAGGGGGAGGGGAGGAGATACGCAGTATTTT.

The CDR3 nucleotides are TGTGCCAGCAGCCCTCTACGGTGGGAGACCCAGTACTTC. It encodes CASSPLRWETQYF. This chain uses TRBV11-2 with TRBJ2-5, with D hard to call. Germline lookup yields CDR1 SGHAT and CDR2 FQNNGV. There are 13 residues in the CDR3. V lost 5 bases, J lost 5 bases, and 12 bases lay in between.

This clone has a single count. The V gene is TRBV21-1, the J gene TRBJ1-2; TRBD1, the D gene given by the table, was not confirmed from the DNA. TRBV21-1 is deemed a pseudogene. The CDR3 sequence is 19 residues long. CDR3 region: CASSKCFSTGAQKNYGYTF. The CDR3 bases are TGTGCCAGCAGCAAATGTTTTTCAACAGGGGCCCAGAAGAACTATGGCTACACCTTC.

The J gene is TRBJ1-4, the V gene TRBV10-2; 8 bases align to TRBD1. CDR1 is WSHSY, CDR2 SAAADI, per germline. This CDR3 spans 14 amino acids. Trimming removed 7 bases from V and 8 bases from J; junction bases left unmatched: 9. The CDR3 sequence: CASTQGAFGEKLFF. The DNA for the CDR3 is TGCGCCAGCACTCAGGGGGCCTTTGGGGAAAAACTGTTTTTT.

This rearrangement joins TRBV11-1 to TRBJ1-1; 8 bases are shared with TRBD1. Germline CDR1 and CDR2: SGHAT and FQDESV (reference sequence). V was clipped by 4 bases and J by 2 bases; unmatched bases: 3. The CDR3 runs 14 residues. The CDR3: CASSSTGGNTEAFF. The CDR3 region has the DNA TGTGCCAGCAGCTCAACAGGGGGTAACACTGAAGCTTTCTTT.

The CDR3 loop is CSVGIRGEKLFF. CDR3 sequence (DNA): TGCAGCGTTGGGATCCGGGGTGAAAAACTGTTTTTT. The rearrangement uses TRBV29-1 and TRBJ1-4; D unresolved. The CDR3 is 12 residues long. Looked up from germline, CDR1 is SQVTM and CDR2 is ANQGSEA. Trimming removed 4 bases from V and 7 bases from J, with 10 bases in between.

The J gene is TRBJ2-4, the V gene TRBV28, with D possibly TRBD1 on 7 matching bases. Germline CDR1 and CDR2: MDHEN and SYDVKM. The V gene lost 5 bases and the J gene lost 6 bases, with 11 bases spanning the gap. This CDR3 is 13 amino acids long. The CDR3 DNA reads TGTGCCAGCAGTCCAGGGGGAGGAAACATTCAGTACTTC. Protein product: CASSPGGGNIQYF. Full variable domain (outside the CDR3, taken from reference TRBV28 and TRBJ2-4): DVKVTQSSRYLVKRTGEKVFLECVQDMDHENMFWYRQDPGLGLRLIYFSYDVKMKEKGDIPEGYSVSREKKERFSLILESASTNQTSMYLCASSPGGGNIQYFGAGTRLSVL.

The chain employs TRBV11-3 and TRBJ2-3; the match to TRBD2 covers 13 bases. This CDR3 has 16 amino acids. CDR1 is SGHNT, CDR2 YENEEA, per germline. The J segment lost 3 bases and the V segment lost 3 bases, leaving 3 bases of the junction unmatched. CDR3 coding DNA: TGTGCCAGCAGCTTTGGGACTAGCGGGGAGACAGATACGCAGTATTTT. Protein: CASSFGTSGETDTQYF.

This chain links TRBV30 with TRBJ2-7; D is possibly TRBD1 (5 bases). Trimming shortened V by 2 bases and J by 7 bases, and 15 bases separated the two germline ends. This CDR3 contains 13 residues. Germline CDR1 reads GTSNPN; CDR2 reads SVGIG (reference sequence). The CDR3 DNA sequence: TGTGCCTGGAGTATTGGCAGACAGACAGAGCAGTACTTC. Amino acids: CAWSIGRQTEQYF.

The V and J genes are TRBV4-2 and TRBJ2-7, with 7 positions matching TRBD1. CDR1 and CDR2 from the germline V gene are LGHNA and YNFKEQ. V trimming: 4 bases; J trimming: 2 bases; junction bases outside the gene matches: 8. This CDR3 has 15 amino acids. The CDR3 coding sequence is TGTGCCAGCAGCCGAGGGACAGTTGAGGCCTACGAGCAGTACTTC. Encoded protein: CASSRGTVEAYEQYF.

The chain links TRBV9 to TRBJ2-3, with 15 bases lining up with TRBD2. The trim removed 4 bases at V and 4 bases at J, leaving 7 bases unmatched. CDR1 is SGDLS, CDR2 YYNGEE, per germline. This CDR3 is built from 17 residues. The CDR3 is CASSLGTSGGRADTQYF. CDR3 nucleotide sequence: TGTGCCAGCAGCCTTGGGACTAGCGGGGGGAGGGCAGATACGCAGTATTTT.

This clone has only one observation. This chain links TRBV5-4 with TRBJ2-1, with 10 bases that match TRBD1. The V segment lost 4 bases and the J segment 7 bases; nucleotides outside the gene matches: 8. The CDR3 length is 15 residues. Per the germline V gene, CDR1 is SGHNT and CDR2 is YYREEE (reference sequence). CDR3 region: CASSRQGAASNEQFF. CDR3 in DNA: TGTGCCAGCAGCCGACAGGGGGCAGCTAGTAATGAGCAGTTCTTC.

The CDR3 coding sequence is TGTGCCAGCAGTTACAGCGGGGGAGAATACGAGCAGTACTTC. Translating gives CASSYSGGEYEQYF. The chain couples TRBV6-5 to TRBJ2-7, with 8 bases lining up with TRBD2. Trimming removed 2 bases from V and 4 bases from J; junction bases left unmatched: 4. Germline CDR1 MNHEY, CDR2 SVGAGI. The CDR3 has 14 amino acids.

The chain couples TRBV10-1 to TRBJ1-1, with TRBD1 matching 7 bases. After removal of 6 bases from V and 8 bases from J, the junction contained 6 bases not matched to a gene. The germline V gene has CDR1 WNHNN and CDR2 SYGVQD (reference sequence). CDR3 length: 12 amino acids. In nucleotides, the CDR3 is TGCGCCAGCAGGGAAGGAGGGGGCGAAGCTTTCTTT. Translation: CASREGGGEAFF.

The genes are TRBV5-6 and TRBJ1-2; no clear D. Trimming pared 4 bases from V and 4 bases from J, leaving 11 bases between. CDR3 length equals 13 residues. Germline V gene lookup returns CDR1 SGHDT and CDR2 YYEEEE. The CDR3 loop is CASSLFPVYGYTF. The CDR3 DNA reads as TGTGCCAGCAGCCTCTTCCCAGTCTATGGCTACACCTTC. Together with reference TRBV5-6 and TRBJ1-2, the CDR3 gives the full variable domain: DAGVTQSPTHLIKTRGQQVTLRCSPKSGHDTVSWYQQALGQGPQFIFQYYEEEERQRGNFPDRFSGHQFPNYSSELNVNALLLGDSALYLCASSLFPVYGYTFGSGTRLTVV.

V is TRBV30 and J is TRBJ1-1; possible D gene TRBD1, 5 bases. This CDR3 contains 16 residues. The V and J ends lost 3 bases and 6 bases respectively, with 23 bases between them. Germline CDR1 reads GTSNPN; CDR2 reads SVGIG (reference sequence). This chain's CDR3 is CAWSPLGGVVRPEAFF. CDR3 coding DNA: TGTGCCTGGAGCCCGCTGGGAGGGGTAGTACGACCTGAAGCTTTCTTT.

The chain recombines TRBV29-1 with TRBJ2-2; D possibly corresponds to TRBD1 (5 bases). This CDR3 region has 13 residues. The germline CDR1 and CDR2 sequences are SQVTM and ANQGSEA. Trimming removed 3 bases at V and 4 bases at J, with 9 bases between. This CDR3 reads CSVDRGGTGELFF. In DNA form, the CDR3 reads TGCAGCGTTGATAGGGGCGGCACCGGGGAGCTGTTTTTT.

CDR3 residues: CASGWGQGSNQPQHF. The CDR3 bases are TGTGCTAGTGGTTGGGGACAGGGGAGCAATCAGCCCCAGCATTTT. The V call is TRBV12-5, the J call TRBJ1-5, with TRBD1 matching 10 bases. V gave up 4 bases and J gave up 1 base; unmatched junction bases: 1. This CDR3 has 15 amino acids. Germline-derived CDR1 and CDR2 are LGHNT and FRNRAP.

This CDR3 reads CASSLAPGLRDYGYTF. As DNA, the CDR3 is TGCGCCAGCAGCTTGGCCCCGGGACTAAGGGACTATGGCTACACCTTC. This sequence joins TRBV5-1 and TRBJ1-2; TRBD1 is a possible D gene (5 bases). Germline loops: CDR1 SGHRS, CDR2 YFSETQ. Trimming took off 0 bases at V and 3 bases at J, with 15 bases between the two ends. This CDR3 has 16 amino acids.

This clone was detected only a few times. The rearrangement joins TRBV25-1 to TRBJ1-5; the match to TRBD1 covers 9 bases. V lost 8 bases and J lost 6; bases outside the gene matches: 8. Germline values: CDR1 MGHDK, CDR2 SYGVNS. The CDR3 covers 14 residues. CDR3 loop: CASSGQGRGQPQHF. The CDR3 DNA reads as TGTGCCAGCTCCGGACAGGGGCGAGGTCAGCCCCAGCATTTT.